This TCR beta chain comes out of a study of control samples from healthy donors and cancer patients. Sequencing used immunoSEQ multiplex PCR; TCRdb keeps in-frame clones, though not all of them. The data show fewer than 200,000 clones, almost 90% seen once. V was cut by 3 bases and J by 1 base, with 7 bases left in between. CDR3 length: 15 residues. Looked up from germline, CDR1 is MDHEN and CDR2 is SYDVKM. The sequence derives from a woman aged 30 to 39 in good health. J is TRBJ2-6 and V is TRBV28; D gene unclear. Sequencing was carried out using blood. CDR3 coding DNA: TGTGCCAGCAGTTTTGAACGATCTGGGGCCAACGTCCTGACTTTC. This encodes CASSFERSGANVLTF.